The rows below give T cell receptor beta chains drawn from one sample of a study of beta chain features in type 1 diabetes. Profiling relied on immunoSEQ multiplex PCR, and the TCRdb table lists in-frame clones only, not all of them. This sample has roughly 380,000 clones, with around 20% found just once. Sequences were obtained from naive CD4+ T cells from blood. Receptor source: a woman under 30 in good health. The CDR3 runs from the conserved cysteine through the conserved F or W. Each record gives: clone size, V gene, J gene, D gene, CDR3 protein, CDR3 DNA. A D gene is named only where the DNA matches it firmly. Expanded clones get a size class; other rows say once, few or many, or leave the size out.

few	TRBV30	TRBJ2-3	-	CAWRALASTDTQYF	TGTGCCTGGAGAGCGTTAGCGAGCACAGATACGCAGTATTTT
-	TRBV30	TRBJ2-5	-	CAWRGVETQYF	TGTGCCTGGAGAGGGGTAGAGACCCAGTACTTC
-	TRBV27	TRBJ1-5	-	CASSQELTQPQHF	TGTGCCAGCAGTCAGGAACTCACCCAGCCCCAGCATTTT
-	TRBV27	TRBJ1-1	-	CASSPSLVAQAFF	TGTGCCAGCAGTCCCTCCTTGGTTGCGCAAGCTTTCTTT
few	TRBV7-9	TRBJ2-2	-	CASSPGSGELFF	TGTGCCAGCAGCCCCGGTAGCGGGGAGCTGTTTTTT
few	TRBV7-2	TRBJ2-1	TRBD2	CASSRLAGGVYNEQFF	TGTGCCAGCAGCCGACTAGCGGGGGGCGTATACAATGAGCAGTTCTTC
few	TRBV2	TRBJ2-1	TRBD2	CASSERSGVSYNEQFF	TGTGCCAGCAGTGAACGGAGCGGGGTCTCCTACAATGAGCAGTTCTTC
-	TRBV18	TRBJ2-7	TRBD1	CASSFSDRGPNREQYF	TGTGCCAGCTCATTTTCGGACAGGGGGCCTAATAGGGAGCAGTACTTC
few	TRBV30	TRBJ1-6	TRBD1	CAHGTGDHSPLHF	TGTGCCCACGGGACAGGGGACCATTCACCCCTCCACTTT
few	TRBV29-1	TRBJ2-7	TRBD1	CSARWGQEGEQYF	TGCAGCGCCCGATGGGGACAGGAAGGCGAGCAGTACTTC
few	TRBV5-6	TRBJ2-3	-	CASTRRGTTDTQYF	TGTGCCAGTACGCGTCGGGGGACCACAGATACGCAGTATTTT
few	TRBV30	TRBJ2-3	TRBD2	CAWSVVGGRADGTQYF	TGTGCCTGGAGTGTAGTCGGCGGGAGGGCCGACGGTACGCAGTATTTT
few	TRBV18	TRBJ1-2	TRBD1	CASSPPKTGKYGYTF	TGTGCCAGCTCACCACCTAAGACAGGGAAGTATGGCTACACCTTC
-	TRBV6-6	TRBJ2-4	-	CASGGVQGSQYF	TGTGCCAGCGGCGGTGTCCAGGGATCCCAGTACTTC
-	TRBV7-6	TRBJ2-7	-	CASSSSGFSYEQYF	TGTGCCAGCAGCTCCTCGGGATTCTCCTACGAGCAGTACTTC
-	TRBV5-1	TRBJ1-2	-	CASSLGQQGDGYTF	TGCGCCAGCAGCTTGGGTCAGCAAGGGGATGGCTACACCTTC